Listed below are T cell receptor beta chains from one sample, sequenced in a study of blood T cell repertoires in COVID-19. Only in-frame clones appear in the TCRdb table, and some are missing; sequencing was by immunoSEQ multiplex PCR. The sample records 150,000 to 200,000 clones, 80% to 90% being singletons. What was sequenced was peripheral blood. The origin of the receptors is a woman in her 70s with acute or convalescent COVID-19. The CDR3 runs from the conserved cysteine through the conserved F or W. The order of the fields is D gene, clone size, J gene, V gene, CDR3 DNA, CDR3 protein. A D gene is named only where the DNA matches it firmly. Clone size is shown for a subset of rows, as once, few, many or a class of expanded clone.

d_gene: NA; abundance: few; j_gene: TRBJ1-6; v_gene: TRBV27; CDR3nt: TGTGCCAGCGCCCTCGCCGGGGTAAATAATTCACCCCTCCACTTT; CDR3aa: CASALAGVNNSPLHF
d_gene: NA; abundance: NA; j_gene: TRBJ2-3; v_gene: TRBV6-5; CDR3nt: TGTGCCAGCAGTTACTTGACTAGCACAGATACGCAGTATTTT; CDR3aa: CASSYLTSTDTQYF
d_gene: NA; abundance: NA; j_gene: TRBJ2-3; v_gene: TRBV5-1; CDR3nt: TGCGCCAGCAGCGTAGTCGGGGGAGGATCAGATACGCAGTATTTT; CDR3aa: CASSVVGGGSDTQYF
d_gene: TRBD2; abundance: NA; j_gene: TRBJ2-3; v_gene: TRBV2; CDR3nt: TGTGCCAGCAAAAAAGGACTAGCTGTGAATACGCAGTATTTT; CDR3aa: CASKKGLAVNTQYF
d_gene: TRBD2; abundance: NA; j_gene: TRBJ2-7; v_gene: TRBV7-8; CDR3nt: TGTGCCAGCAGCCCGGGACTAGCGGGGGGGCCCCGCGAGCAGTACTTC; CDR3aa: CASSPGLAGGPREQYF
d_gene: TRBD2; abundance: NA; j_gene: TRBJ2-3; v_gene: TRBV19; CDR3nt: TGTGCCAGTAGTGCCCGTCTAGCGGGGATCACAGATACGCAGTATTTT; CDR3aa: CASSARLAGITDTQYF
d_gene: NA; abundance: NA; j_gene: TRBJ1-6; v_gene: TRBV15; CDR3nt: TGTGCCACCAGCAGAGACCGGGTTTATAATTCACCCCTCCACTTT; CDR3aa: CATSRDRVYNSPLHF
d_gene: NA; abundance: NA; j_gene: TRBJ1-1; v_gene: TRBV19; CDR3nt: TGTGCCAAACAGGTTAACACTGAAGCTTTCTTT; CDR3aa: CAKQVNTEAFF
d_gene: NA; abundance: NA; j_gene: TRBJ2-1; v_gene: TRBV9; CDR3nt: TGTGCCAGCAGCGTAGTCGGCGCGGTCAATGAGCAGTTCTTC; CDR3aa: CASSVVGAVNEQFF
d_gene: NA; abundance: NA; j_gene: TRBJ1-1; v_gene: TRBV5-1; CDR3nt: TGCGCCAGCAGTTCTAATTTGAACACTGAAGCTTTCTTT; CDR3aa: CASSSNLNTEAFF
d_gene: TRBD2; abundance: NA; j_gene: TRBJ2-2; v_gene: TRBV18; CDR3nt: TGTGCCAGCTCTCTTGTCTCGAGGGGACTAGCGAACACCGGGGAGCTGTTTTTT; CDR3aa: CASSLVSRGLANTGELFF
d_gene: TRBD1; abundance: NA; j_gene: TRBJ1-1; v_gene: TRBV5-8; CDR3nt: TGTGCCAGCAGCCCGTGGGACAGTCTAATGAACACTGAAGCTTTCTTT; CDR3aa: CASSPWDSLMNTEAFF